Following are 29 T cell receptor beta chains from one sample sequenced in a study of cytomegalovirus exposure and HLA in healthy donors. This PCR relied on a set of 60 Vbeta primers and 13 Jbeta primers. Using immunoSEQ multiplex PCR, the repertoire was profiled, and TCRdb retains in-frame clones only, with some absent. This table has fewer than 200,000 clones, approximately 80% appearing once. Material: PBMCs. These receptors were collected from a woman aged 18-29 years in good health and CMV-seronegative.

The V gene is TRBV18, the J gene TRBJ2-1; possible D gene TRBD2, 5 bases. Germline assignment: CDR1 KGHSH and CDR2 LQKENI. Deletions cut 0 bases from V and 9 bases from J, with 9 bases between. This CDR3 contains 13 residues. The CDR3 sequence is CASSPPKAGEQFF. CDR3 DNA sequence: TGTGCCAGCTCACCACCGAAGGCGGGTGAGCAGTTCTTC. The whole variable domain, filled in from reference TRBV18 and TRBJ2-1, reads NAGVMQNPRHLVRRRGQEARLRCSPMKGHSHVYWYRQLPEEGLKFMVYLQKENIIDESGMPKERFSAEFPKEGPSILRIQQVVRGDSAAYFCASSPPKAGEQFFGPGTRLTVL.

The chain recombines TRBV20-1 with TRBJ2-1; 7 bases agree with TRBD2. Germline V gene sequence: CDR1 DFQATT, CDR2 SNEGSKA (reference sequence). CDR3 length equals 10 residues. V dropped 8 bases and J dropped 6; count of bases not matched to a gene: 1. The CDR3 region is CSPGGNEQFF. The CDR3 nucleotides read TGCAGTCCGGGGGGCAATGAGCAGTTCTTC.

The chain couples TRBV28 to TRBJ2-7, with 8 bases fitting TRBD2. With V trimmed by 6 bases and J by 6 bases, 4 bases remained unmatched. The CDR3 loop spans 12 amino acids. Per germline, CDR1 MDHEN and CDR2 SYDVKM. The CDR3 here is CASSTGGAEQYF. Here the CDR3 DNA reads TGTGCCAGCAGCACGGGAGGGGCCGAGCAGTACTTC.

In this sample, this clone turned up once. A read error may produce the germline difference seen at one junction end. The rearrangement uses TRBV2 and TRBJ2-7; 10 bases fit TRBD2. CDR3 size: 12 residues. Germline CDR1 is SNHLY and CDR2 is FYNNEI. In nucleotides, the CDR3 is TGTGCCAGCGGGTCTAGCGGGAGAAGCCCCGATTTC. It encodes CASGSSGRSPDF.

J is TRBJ1-2 and V is TRBV27, with 11 bases lining up with TRBD1. Unmatched junction bases numbered 15, after V lost 4 bases and J lost 2 bases. In germline, CDR1 is MNHEY, CDR2 SMNVEV (reference sequence). CDR3 length equals 19 residues. In nucleotides, the CDR3 is TGTGCCAGCAGTTCATACCTCCGGACAGGGGGCCCCTCAAACTATGGCTACACCTTC. This sequence encodes CASSSYLRTGGPSNYGYTF.

This clone has only one observation. The rearrangement links TRBV11-2 to TRBJ1-2; the D is unclear. This CDR3 contains 14 residues. Germline V gene data show CDR1 as SGHAT and CDR2 as FQNNGV. V was shortened by 1 base and J by 4 bases, with 10 bases between the two germline ends. Here the CDR3 reads CASSLGSFRYGYTF. CDR3 DNA: TGTGCCAGCAGCTTAGGAAGCTTCCGCTATGGCTACACCTTC.

This clone appeared a single time. The chain uses TRBV10-3 and TRBJ2-2; D may be TRBD2 (6 bases). V was clipped by 3 bases and J by 6 bases, with 11 bases between them. CDR1 and CDR2 from the germline V gene are ENHRY and SYGVKD. The CDR3 extends over 14 amino acids. The CDR3 protein is CAISEPGGSGELFF. As DNA, the CDR3 is TGTGCCATCAGTGAACCTGGAGGGTCCGGGGAGCTGTTTTTT.

This sequence joins TRBV7-3 and TRBJ2-1; TRBD2 is a possible D gene (7 bases). Germline V gene sequence: CDR1 SGHTA, CDR2 FQGTGA. Trimming pared 3 bases from V and 4 bases from J, leaving 13 bases between. This CDR3 has 15 amino acids. The CDR3 DNA is TGTGCCAGCAGCTTGGTGGGAGGGGGGTACAATGAGCAGTTCTTC. Its protein is CASSLVGGGYNEQFF.

This chain uses TRBV28 with TRBJ1-1, with 8 bases aligning to TRBD1. V dropped 4 bases and J dropped 6; count of bases not matched to a gene: 7. Germline V gene data show CDR1 as MDHEN and CDR2 as SYDVKM. CDR3 length: 14 residues. CDR3 protein: CASSSIRGRSEAFF. DNA of the CDR3: TGTGCCAGCAGTTCTATCAGGGGGCGGTCTGAAGCTTTCTTT.

The chain recombines TRBV14 with TRBJ1-2; D not certain. V lost 1 base, J lost 4 bases, and 10 bases lay in between. Germline CDR1 and CDR2: SGHDN and FVKESK. CDR3 length equals 14 residues. The DNA of the CDR3 is TGTGCCAGCAGCCAAGGGCAGGCGTTCTATGGCTACACCTTC. This translates into CASSQGQAFYGYTF.

The rearrangement joins TRBV4-1 to TRBJ2-3; D unclear. V lost 0 bases and J lost 2, with 9 bases in between. The CDR3 consists of 15 residues. CDR1 MGHRA and CDR2 YSYEKL come from the germline V gene. CDR3 residues: CASSQDYYLTDTQYF. The DNA of the CDR3 is TGCGCCAGCAGCCAAGATTACTACCTCACAGATACGCAGTATTTT.

The gene calls are TRBV6-6 and TRBJ1-2; tentatively, D is TRBD1 (6 bases). The CDR3 extends over 13 amino acids. V shed 3 bases and J shed 8 bases, with 13 bases lying between them. CDR1 is MNHNY, CDR2 SVGAGI, per germline (reference sequence). CDR3 sequence: CASSYPQGSGYTF. The CDR3 region has the DNA TGTGCCAGCAGTTATCCTCAGGGGAGCGGCTACACCTTC.

The chain combines TRBV15 with TRBJ2-1; tentative D call: TRBD2 (6 bases). V lost 4 bases, J lost 2 bases, and 21 bases lay in between. This CDR3 comprises 18 residues. Germline loops: CDR1 LNHNV, CDR2 YYDKDF (reference sequence). CDR3 sequence: CATSTGGTGVPTYNEQFF. Here the CDR3 DNA reads TGTGCCACCAGCACGGGCGGGACTGGGGTCCCGACCTACAATGAGCAGTTCTTC.

The rearrangement joins TRBV7-2 to TRBJ2-3; 13 nucleotides align to TRBD2. Trimming removed 5 bases from V and 4 bases from J; junction bases left unmatched: 9. The CDR3 consists of 17 residues. The V gene's germline CDR1 is SGHTA and CDR2 FQGNSA. The DNA of the CDR3 is TGTGCCAGCAGCGCTTTTTGGACTAGCGGGAGCTCAGATACGCAGTATTTT. Translated: CASSAFWTSGSSDTQYF.

This chain links TRBV6-1 with TRBJ2-7; D gene uncertain. Deletions cut 7 bases from V and 0 bases from J, with 10 bases between. This CDR3 contains 13 residues. Germline V lookup: CDR1 MNHNS, CDR2 SASEGT. The CDR3 DNA sequence: TGTGCCAGCACTCCCTTCCTCTCCTACGAGCAGTACTTC. It yields the protein CASTPFLSYEQYF.

The chain is built from TRBV28 and TRBJ1-1, with 9 bases aligning to TRBD1. The length of the CDR3 is 16 residues. V was clipped by 3 bases and J by 1 base; unmatched bases: 6. From germline, CDR1 is MDHEN and CDR2 SYDVKM. The CDR3 is CASSLTRQGGNTEAFF. Here the CDR3 DNA reads TGTGCCAGCAGTTTGACAAGACAGGGGGGGAACACTGAAGCTTTCTTT.

The rearrangement joins TRBV7-2 to TRBJ1-1; D remains ambiguous. Germline V lookup: CDR1 SGHTA, CDR2 FQGNSA. The length of the CDR3 is 15 residues. V dropped 2 bases and J dropped 11 bases, with 21 bases sitting between them. The CDR3 DNA reads TGTGCCAGCAGCTTAAGGTGGTCCCAGAGAGGAAGGGCTTTCTTT. Protein sequence: CASSLRWSQRGRAFF.

The rearrangement joins TRBV6-1 to TRBJ2-7; D might be TRBD2 (6 bases). Germline V gene sequence: CDR1 MNHNS, CDR2 SASEGT. Trimming removed 6 bases from V and 3 bases from J, with 12 bases in between. CDR3 size: 13 residues. For the CDR3, the DNA is TGTGCCAGCAGCCTCCAGGGAGGCTACGAGCAGTACTTC. Translation: CASSLQGGYEQYF.

This clone was counted between two and nine times. The sample contains more than one DNA sequence encoding this CDR3. J is TRBJ2-3 and V is TRBV5-1; 8 nucleotides align to TRBD2. Germline V gene lookup returns CDR1 SGHRS and CDR2 YFSETQ. J lost 0 bases, V lost 4 bases, and 4 bases had no gene match. This CDR3 contains 15 residues. The CDR3 DNA reads TGCGCCAGCAGCATTAGCGGGACGAGCACAGATACGCAGTATTTT. This sequence encodes CASSISGTSTDTQYF.

V is TRBV19 and J is TRBJ2-7; 11 bases are shared with TRBD2. The CDR3 spans 15 residues. The J segment lost 0 bases and the V segment lost 5 bases, leaving 3 bases of the junction unmatched. Germline values: CDR1 LNHDA, CDR2 SQIVND (reference sequence). DNA of the CDR3: TGTGCCAGTAGTGGGACTAGCGGTCTCTCCTACGAGCAGTACTTC. Translation gives CASSGTSGLSYEQYF.

This chain links TRBV5-6 with TRBJ2-3; 12 bases agree with TRBD2. V was clipped by 4 bases and J by 5 bases; unmatched bases: 5. The CDR3 loop spans 15 amino acids. Germline CDR1 is SGHDT and CDR2 is YYEEEE. This CDR3 is CASSRRTSGEDTQYF. As DNA, the CDR3 is TGTGCCAGCAGCCGAAGGACTAGCGGGGAAGATACGCAGTATTTT.

This CDR3 reads CASSPSGFEQFF. Written as DNA, the CDR3 is TGTGCCAGCAGCCCGAGCGGGTTTGAGCAGTTCTTC. V is TRBV27 and J is TRBJ2-1, with a weak D call TRBD2 (6 bases). The CDR3 loop spans 12 amino acids. Looked up from germline, CDR1 is MNHEY and CDR2 is SMNVEV (reference sequence). Trimming left V 6 bases short and J 9 bases short, with 12 bases between.

The gene calls are TRBV4-2 and TRBJ2-5; TRBD2 aligns across 8 bases. The DNA end lines up better with TRBJ2-7; the J call may be wrong. Germline values: CDR1 LGHNA, CDR2 YNFKEQ. The CDR3 has 14 amino acids. The CDR3 loop is CASQQREHMGEQYF. The CDR3 nucleotides read TGTGCCAGCCAGCAGCGGGAGCATATGGGCGAGCAGTACTTC.

This clone was detected a few times. The chain carries TRBV15 and TRBJ2-7, with 8 bases matching TRBD1. The CDR3 is 15 residues long. With 5 bases clipped from V and 2 bases from J, the junction kept 8 bases outside the gene matches. The germline CDR1 and CDR2 sequences are LNHNV and YYDKDF (reference sequence). The chain's CDR3 is CATSSRDRRTYEQYF. DNA of the CDR3: TGTGCCACCAGCTCCCGGGACAGGCGGACCTACGAGCAGTACTTC.

The chain uses TRBV6-1 and TRBJ2-1; 8 nucleotides agree with TRBD2. Germline V gives CDR1 MNHNS, CDR2 SASEGT. The CDR3 loop spans 15 amino acids. Trimming cost V 8 bases and J 7 bases; bases outside gene matches: 13. CDR3 amino acids: CASRPGGPSVNEQFF. In DNA form, the CDR3 reads TGTGCCAGCCGTCCGGGAGGGCCATCCGTTAATGAGCAGTTCTTC.

The chain links TRBV5-5 to TRBJ1-1; possibly TRBD1 for D (5 bases). Germline values: CDR1 SGHKS, CDR2 YYEKEE (reference sequence). Trimming pared 5 bases from V and 5 bases from J, leaving 10 bases between. The CDR3 length is 12 residues. The CDR3 loop reads CASSQGGTEAFF. CDR3 nucleotides: TGTGCCAGCAGTCAGGGAGGGACTGAAGCTTTCTTT.

The V gene is TRBV11-3, the J gene TRBJ2-1, with TRBD2 matching over 16 bases. With 4 bases clipped from V and 12 bases from J, the junction kept 9 bases outside the gene matches. The CDR3 loop spans 16 amino acids. Germline CDR1 and CDR2: SGHNT and YENEEA. As DNA, the CDR3 is TGTGCCAGCAGCTCTAGAGGGACTAGCGGGAGGGGAGGGCAGTTCTTC. As protein: CASSSRGTSGRGGQFF.

This chain joins TRBV6-4 and TRBJ2-2, with 8 bases fitting TRBD2. Germline assignment: CDR1 MRHNA and CDR2 SNTAGT. Germline trimming cut 6 bases from V and 3 bases from J; bases unmatched to any gene: 3. The CDR3 has 14 amino acids. The CDR3 nucleotides are TGTGCCAGCAGAACAGCGGGAGACACCGGGGAGCTGTTTTTT. Protein product: CASRTAGDTGELFF.

The genes are TRBV28 and TRBJ2-1; possible D gene TRBD2, 6 bases. This CDR3 has 11 residues. V was pared by 0 bases and J by 12 bases, with 6 bases between. Germline CDR1 reads MDHEN; CDR2 reads SYDVKM. In DNA, the CDR3 is TGTGCCAGCAGTTTATGGGGGGGGCAGTTCTTC. This encodes CASSLWGGQFF.